This T cell receptor (beta chain) was retrieved from a study of cytotoxic CD8 clonotypes in ibrutinib-treated CLL. Study information: The response samples were taken once patients had been treated for a median of around twelve months, range 6 to 36. Study-level results: Public clonotypes showed up rarely, and on treatment they shrank or held steady. Clonality measured at baseline exceeded age-matched healthy donors, tracking circulating CD8+ T-cell counts. At ibrutinib response, clonality increased, and at progression it declined back toward baseline.

Sequencing used immunoSEQ multiplex PCR; TCRdb keeps in-frame clones, though not all of them. The table has 100,000 to 150,000 clones, approximately 83% seen once. This CDR3 is 19 amino acids long. CDR1 and CDR2 (germline): SGHDT, YYEEEE. V was cut by 1 base and J by 4 bases, with 24 bases left in between. Regarding this clone: What it binds is not known.

This sample comprised PBMCs, obtained after 24 months of ibrutinib treatment. The chain carries TRBV5-6 and TRBJ2-4; D unclear. This TCR derives from a human donor with chronic lymphocytic leukemia. The CDR3 is CASSLRLSGVGLPKNIQYF. Written as DNA, the CDR3 is TGTGCCAGCAGCTTGAGATTGAGTGGGGTAGGTCTACCAAAAAACATTCAGTACTTC.